The present T cell receptor (beta chain) was sequenced within a study of early T cells in non-severe SARS-CoV-2 infection. This clonotype has more than one count but fewer than ten. V lost 0 bases and J 7 bases, leaving 10 bases between the germline ends. Per the germline V gene, CDR1 is MNHEY and CDR2 is SVGAGI. The CDR3 loop spans 14 amino acids. TCRdb called the 5' RACE reads again in MiXCR, with one record for every CDR3 protein. Altogether around 88,000 distinct CDR3 sequences are present, around 14% being singletons, with the ten largest covering roughly 7%. This clonotype originated in an adult who was a healthcare worker with PCR-confirmed SARS-CoV-2 infection or an uninfected control (not recorded which). Sequenced input: whole blood. The chain recombines TRBV6-5 with TRBJ1-5; no reliable D call. Here the CDR3 reads CASSYSGLEQPQHF. As DNA, the CDR3 is TGTGCCAGCAGTTACTCAGGTTTGGAGCAGCCCCAGCATTTT.